A single sample gave rise to the 3 T cell receptor beta chains below, sequenced in a study of blood T cells in healthy people across ages. It was with a sample-barcoded 5' primer and a J-beta primer mix that a second PCR of roughly 7 to 12 cycles was run. Each CDR3 protein is one row after TCRdb ran MiXCR on the 5' RACE reads. The sample has 650,000 to 800,000 distinct CDR3 sequences, roughly half seen once; the top ten hold roughly 14%. Sample: blood. The receptors derive from an elderly woman in good health.

A few counts support this clonotype. The junction departs from germline at one end; a sequencing error may be responsible. The chain employs TRBV20-1 and TRBJ2-5; possibly TRBD1 for D (7 bases). Germline V gives CDR1 DFQATT, CDR2 SNEGSKA (reference sequence). This CDR3 spans 16 amino acids. CDR3 DNA sequence: TGTAGTACATCCAGGGGGAGGCGAAGGCTGCAAGAGACCCAGTACTTC. It is translated as CSTSRGRRRLQETQYF.

The genes are TRBV29-1 and TRBJ2-7; the match to TRBD2 covers 10 bases. Germline V gene data show CDR1 as SQVTM and CDR2 as ANQGSEA. Unmatched junction bases numbered 11, after V lost 1 base and J lost 5 bases. There are 16 residues in the CDR3. Written as DNA, the CDR3 is TGCAGCGTTGAAGCTGTCTGGGCTAGCGGGAGTAACGAGCAGTACTTC. Translating it yields CSVEAVWASGSNEQYF.

Many counts were recorded for this clonotype. V and J are TRBV14 and TRBJ2-5, with D perhaps TRBD2 (6 bases). The CDR3 contains 13 residues. Trimming stripped 5 bases from V and 1 base from J, with 8 bases between. The germline V gene encodes CDR1 SGHDN and CDR2 FVKESK. As DNA, the CDR3 is TGTGCCAGCAGCAGGGACTTCCAAGAGACCCAGTACTTC. Amino acids: CASSRDFQETQYF.